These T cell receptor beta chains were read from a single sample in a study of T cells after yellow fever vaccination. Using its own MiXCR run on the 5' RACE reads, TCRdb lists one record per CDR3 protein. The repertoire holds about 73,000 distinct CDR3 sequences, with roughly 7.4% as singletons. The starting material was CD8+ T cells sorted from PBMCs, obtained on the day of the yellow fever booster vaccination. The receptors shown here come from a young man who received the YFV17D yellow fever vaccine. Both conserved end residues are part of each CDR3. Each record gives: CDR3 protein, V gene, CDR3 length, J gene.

cdr3_aa: CASRIWGGVTDTQYF
v_call: TRBV27
cdr3_length: 15
j_call: TRBJ2-3

cdr3_aa: CATSRAFRVDNQPQHF
v_call: TRBV15
cdr3_length: 16
j_call: TRBJ1-5

cdr3_aa: CASSLARGTIGYEQYF
v_call: TRBV5-1
cdr3_length: 16
j_call: TRBJ2-7

cdr3_aa: CAISEFGVAGSNEQFF
v_call: TRBV10-3
cdr3_length: 16
j_call: TRBJ2-1

cdr3_aa: CASEGQWDIQYF
v_call: TRBV6-2/TRBV6-3
cdr3_length: 12
j_call: TRBJ2-4

cdr3_aa: CSAERLAGGYNEQFF
v_call: TRBV20-1
cdr3_length: 15
j_call: TRBJ2-1

cdr3_aa: CASRGGTSENNEQFF
v_call: TRBV7-3
cdr3_length: 15
j_call: TRBJ2-1

cdr3_aa: CASSIIIGTTDTQYF
v_call: TRBV19
cdr3_length: 15
j_call: TRBJ2-3

cdr3_aa: CASTAGGGSDTQYF
v_call: TRBV6-1
cdr3_length: 14
j_call: TRBJ2-3

cdr3_aa: CAGENTEAFF
v_call: TRBV7-9
cdr3_length: 10
j_call: TRBJ1-1

cdr3_aa: CASSLARGQETQYF
v_call: TRBV7-2
cdr3_length: 14
j_call: TRBJ2-5

cdr3_aa: CTVRVGAGELFF
v_call: TRBV29-1
cdr3_length: 12
j_call: TRBJ2-2

cdr3_aa: CASSGLTGSNQPQHF
v_call: TRBV2
cdr3_length: 15
j_call: TRBJ1-5

cdr3_aa: CASSLTGLADYNEQFF
v_call: TRBV2
cdr3_length: 16
j_call: TRBJ2-1

cdr3_aa: CASRGDTQYF
v_call: TRBV6-2/TRBV6-3
cdr3_length: 10
j_call: TRBJ2-3

cdr3_aa: CASSLFIDTEAFF
v_call: TRBV12-3/TRBV12-4
cdr3_length: 13
j_call: TRBJ1-1

cdr3_aa: CASSARGLVADTQYF
v_call: TRBV9
cdr3_length: 15
j_call: TRBJ2-3

cdr3_aa: CASSPGQSWGEQYF
v_call: TRBV6-1
cdr3_length: 14
j_call: TRBJ2-7

cdr3_aa: CASSQLQGTYEQYF
v_call: TRBV5-1
cdr3_length: 14
j_call: TRBJ2-7

cdr3_aa: CASSLGGSPTDTQYF
v_call: TRBV7-3
cdr3_length: 15
j_call: TRBJ2-3

cdr3_aa: CASSVARITGELFF
v_call: TRBV9
cdr3_length: 14
j_call: TRBJ2-2

cdr3_aa: CASSFTSGTDTQYF
v_call: TRBV27
cdr3_length: 14
j_call: TRBJ2-3

cdr3_aa: CASSLAHMSGRDEQFF
v_call: TRBV7-9
cdr3_length: 16
j_call: TRBJ2-1

cdr3_aa: CSAWGTGDYEQYF
v_call: TRBV29-1
cdr3_length: 13
j_call: TRBJ2-7

cdr3_aa: CAWSESGSTDTQYF
v_call: TRBV30
cdr3_length: 14
j_call: TRBJ2-3

cdr3_aa: CASSLSLAGDSPYNEQFF
v_call: TRBV11-1
cdr3_length: 18
j_call: TRBJ2-1

cdr3_aa: CASSSPLAGGPETQYF
v_call: TRBV27
cdr3_length: 16
j_call: TRBJ2-5